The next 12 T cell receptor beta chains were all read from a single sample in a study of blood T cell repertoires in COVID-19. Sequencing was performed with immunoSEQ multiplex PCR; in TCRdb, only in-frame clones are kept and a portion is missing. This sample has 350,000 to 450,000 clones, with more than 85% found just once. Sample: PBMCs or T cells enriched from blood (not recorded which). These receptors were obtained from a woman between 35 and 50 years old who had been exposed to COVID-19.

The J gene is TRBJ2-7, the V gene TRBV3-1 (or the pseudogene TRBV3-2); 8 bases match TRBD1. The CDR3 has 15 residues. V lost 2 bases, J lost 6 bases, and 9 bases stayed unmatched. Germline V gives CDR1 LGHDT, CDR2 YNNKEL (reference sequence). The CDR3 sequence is CASSQLRDRSGEQYF. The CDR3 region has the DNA TGTGCCAGCAGCCAACTCCGGGACAGGTCGGGCGAGCAGTACTTC.

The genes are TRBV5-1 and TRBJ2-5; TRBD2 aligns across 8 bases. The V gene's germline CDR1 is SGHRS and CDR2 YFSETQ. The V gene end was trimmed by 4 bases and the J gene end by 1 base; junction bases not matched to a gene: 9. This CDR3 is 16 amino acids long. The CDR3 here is CASSPFSGRRQETQYF. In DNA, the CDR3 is TGCGCCAGCAGCCCCTTCAGCGGGAGACGCCAAGAGACCCAGTACTTC.

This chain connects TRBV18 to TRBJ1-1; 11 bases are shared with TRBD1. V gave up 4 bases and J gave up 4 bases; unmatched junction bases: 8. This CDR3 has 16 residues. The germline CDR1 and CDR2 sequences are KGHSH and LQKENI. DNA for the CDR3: TGTGCCAGCTCACTTTCCGGGACAGGGGGGGGCACTGAAGCTTTCTTT. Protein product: CASSLSGTGGGTEAFF. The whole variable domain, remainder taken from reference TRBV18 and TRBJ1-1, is NAGVMQNPRHLVRRRGQEARLRCSPMKGHSHVYWYRQLPEEGLKFMVYLQKENIIDESGMPKERFSAEFPKEGPSILRIQQVVRGDSAAYFCASSLSGTGGGTEAFFGQGTRLTVV.

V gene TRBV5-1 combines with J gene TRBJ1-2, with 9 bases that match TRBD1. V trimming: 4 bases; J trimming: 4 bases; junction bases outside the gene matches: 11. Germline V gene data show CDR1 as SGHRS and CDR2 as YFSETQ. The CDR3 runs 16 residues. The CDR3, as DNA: TGCGCCAGCAGCCTCGACGGGACAGGGTCGGGCTATGGCTACACCTTC. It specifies CASSLDGTGSGYGYTF.

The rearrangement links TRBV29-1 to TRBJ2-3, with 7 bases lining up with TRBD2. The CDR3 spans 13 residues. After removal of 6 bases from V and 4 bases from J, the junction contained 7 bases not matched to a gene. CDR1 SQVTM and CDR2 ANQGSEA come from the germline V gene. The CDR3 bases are TGCAGCGTCCTCCCGGGGGGTTCAGATACGCAGTATTTT. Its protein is CSVLPGGSDTQYF.

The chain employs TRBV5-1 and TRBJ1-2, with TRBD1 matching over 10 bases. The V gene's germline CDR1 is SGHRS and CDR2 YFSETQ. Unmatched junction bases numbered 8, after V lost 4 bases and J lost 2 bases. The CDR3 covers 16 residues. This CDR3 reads CASSMYPGQGNYGYTF. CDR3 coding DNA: TGCGCCAGCAGCATGTACCCGGGACAGGGGAACTATGGCTACACCTTC.

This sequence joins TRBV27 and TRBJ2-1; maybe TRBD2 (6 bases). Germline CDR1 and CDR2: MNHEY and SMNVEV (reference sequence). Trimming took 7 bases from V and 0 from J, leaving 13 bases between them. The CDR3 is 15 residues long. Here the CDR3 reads CASTNGLSSYNEQFF. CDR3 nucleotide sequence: TGTGCCAGCACCAATGGACTAAGCTCCTACAATGAGCAGTTCTTC.

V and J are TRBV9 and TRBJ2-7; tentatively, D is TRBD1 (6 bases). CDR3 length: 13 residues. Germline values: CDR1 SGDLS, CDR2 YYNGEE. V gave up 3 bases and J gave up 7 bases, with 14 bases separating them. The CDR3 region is CASSGGHRVEQYF. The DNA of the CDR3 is TGTGCCAGCAGCGGAGGGCACAGGGTTGAGCAGTACTTC.

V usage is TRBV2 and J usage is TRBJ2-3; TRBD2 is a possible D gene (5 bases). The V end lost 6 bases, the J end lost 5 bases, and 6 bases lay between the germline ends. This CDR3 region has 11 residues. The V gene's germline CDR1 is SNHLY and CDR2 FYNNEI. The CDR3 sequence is CASSGGDTQYF. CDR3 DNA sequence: TGTGCCAGCAGCGGAGGAGATACGCAGTATTTT.

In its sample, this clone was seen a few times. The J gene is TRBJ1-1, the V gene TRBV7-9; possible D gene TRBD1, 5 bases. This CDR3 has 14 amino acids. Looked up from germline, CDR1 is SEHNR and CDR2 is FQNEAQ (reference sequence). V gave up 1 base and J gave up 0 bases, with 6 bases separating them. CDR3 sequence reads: CASSLGQLNTEAFF. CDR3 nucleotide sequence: TGTGCCAGCAGCTTAGGACAGCTGAACACTGAAGCTTTCTTT.

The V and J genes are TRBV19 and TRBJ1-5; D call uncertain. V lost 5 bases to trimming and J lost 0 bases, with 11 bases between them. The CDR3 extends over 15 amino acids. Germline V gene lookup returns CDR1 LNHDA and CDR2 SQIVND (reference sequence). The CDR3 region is CASSRGPYSNQPQHF. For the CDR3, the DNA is TGTGCCAGTAGTCGCGGCCCGTATAGCAATCAGCCCCAGCATTTT.

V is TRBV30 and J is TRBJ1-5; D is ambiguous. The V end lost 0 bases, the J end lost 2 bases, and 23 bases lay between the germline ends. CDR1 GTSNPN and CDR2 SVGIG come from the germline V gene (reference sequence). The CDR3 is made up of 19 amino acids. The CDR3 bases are TGTGCCTGGAGTGTACGGCGGGGAGGTACCGATCGAGGCAATCAGCCCCAGCATTTT. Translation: CAWSVRRGGTDRGNQPQHF.